This is a list of T cell receptor beta chains from one sample in a study of shared clonotypes between healthy human individuals. Produced via immunoSEQ multiplex PCR; TCRdb's table is partial and in-frame only. This repertoire shows about 1,900,000 clones, about 95% found once; its top ten account for roughly 1%. Sequenced material: naive CD8+ T cells sorted from blood. The receptors originated from a man between 18 and 29 years old in good health. The CDR3 runs from the conserved cysteine through the conserved F or W. Each record gives: clone size, J gene, D gene, V gene, CDR3 DNA, CDR3 protein. A D gene is named only where the DNA matches it firmly. Size is omitted from some rows. Given values are once, few, many or a class for expanded clones.

>NA|TRBJ2-7|NA|TRBV19
TGTGCCAGTAGCGAACCCGGGGAGAGCTCCTACGAGCAGTACTTC
CASSEPGESSYEQYF
>NA|TRBJ1-1|NA|TRBV18
TGTGCCAGCTCACCAATTTCGGGTAACACTGAAGCTTTCTTT
CASSPISGNTEAFF
>NA|TRBJ2-5|TRBD1|TRBV9
TGTGCCAGCAGCGAGGGGGACAGCTTACTCGGGGAGACCCAGTACTTC
CASSEGDSLLGETQYF
>NA|TRBJ2-5|TRBD2|TRBV13
TGTGCCAGCAGCACACTAGCGGGGGGTGATAAGACCCAGTACTTC
CASSTLAGGDKTQYF
>NA|TRBJ2-5|TRBD1|TRBV5-8
TGTGCCAGCAGCGGCGGACAGGGGTACCAAGAGACCCAGTACTTC
CASSGGQGYQETQYF
>NA|TRBJ2-5|NA|TRBV7-9
TGTGCCGGTGGCGGGGAAGAGATGACCCAGTACTTC
CAGGGEEMTQYF
>NA|TRBJ1-1|NA|TRBV13
TGTGCCAGCAGCTCAATACAGTTAGAAGCTTTCTTT
CASSSIQLEAFF
>NA|TRBJ2-1|NA|TRBV2
TGTGCCAGCAGCGGCCGGGCACAGACTTCTCCTTTCGATGAGCAGTTCTTC
CASSGRAQTSPFDEQFF
>NA|TRBJ2-7|NA|TRBV30
TGTGCCTGGAGTGTAGGGACCGCAACCTACGAGCAGTACTTC
CAWSVGTATYEQYF
>NA|TRBJ2-5|NA|TRBV12-2
TGTGCAAGTCGCTTAGGGGGGAGACAGGTAGAGGAGTTCCAAGAGACCCAGTACTTC
CASRLGGRQVEEFQETQYF
>NA|TRBJ2-2|NA|TRBV4-1
TGCGCCAGCAGCCTGAGGGAGACCGGGGAGCTGTTTTTT
CASSLRETGELFF
>NA|TRBJ2-1|NA|TRBV10-2
TGCGCCAGCAGTGAGAGGGCCCAGTCATCCTATGAGCAGTTCTTC
CASSERAQSSYEQFF
>NA|TRBJ2-7|TRBD1|TRBV5-1
TGCGCCAGCAGCCCGGGACAGGGATTCTACGAGCAGTACTTC
CASSPGQGFYEQYF
>once|TRBJ1-3|TRBD1|TRBV28
TGTGCCAGCAGCTACCATACGACAGGGGGAAACACCATATATTTT
CASSYHTTGGNTIYF
>once|TRBJ2-1|TRBD2|TRBV27
TGTGCCAGCAGGGAGGGGACTAGCGGGGTTTACAATGAGCAGTTCTTC
CASREGTSGVYNEQFF
>NA|TRBJ2-3|TRBD2|TRBV7-2
TGTGCCAGCAGCTTAATTCCTAGCGGGAGGGCGGCAGATACGCAGTATTTT
CASSLIPSGRAADTQYF
>few|TRBJ2-2|NA|TRBV27
TGTGCCAGCAGCCCCGGACAGAACACCGGGGAGCTGTTTTTT
CASSPGQNTGELFF
>once|TRBJ2-5|NA|TRBV7-9
TGTGCCAGCAGCTTAACCGAGCCGGGGGAAGAGACCCAGTACTTC
CASSLTEPGEETQYF
>NA|TRBJ1-1|NA|TRBV27
TGTGCCAGCAGTTTAGTGCGGGACACTGAAGCTTTCTTT
CASSLVRDTEAFF
>NA|TRBJ2-7|TRBD1|TRBV7-2
TGTGCCAGCAGCCAGGACAGGGGCTACGAGCAGTACTTC
CASSQDRGYEQYF
>NA|TRBJ2-7|NA|TRBV10-3
TGTGCCATCAGTGAGTCGACTCCGCCCAGGGTGGATTACTTC
CAISESTPPRVDYF
>NA|TRBJ1-1|NA|TRBV2
TGTGCCAGCAGTGAGGGACAAATGAACACTGAAGCTTTCTTT
CASSEGQMNTEAFF
>NA|TRBJ2-2|TRBD1|TRBV4-1
TGCGCCAGCAGGACAGGGACGACCGGGGAACTGTTTTTT
CASRTGTTGELFF
>NA|TRBJ1-1|NA|TRBV5-1
TGCGCCAGCAGCCAGGGGAACACTGAAGCTTTCTTT
CASSQGNTEAFF
>NA|TRBJ2-5|NA|TRBV4-1
TGCGCCAGCGCTGCCCATGGGGGGGCGGGAGAGACCCAGTACTTC
CASAAHGGAGETQYF
>NA|TRBJ2-1|TRBD2|TRBV5-4
TGTGCCATGTCGACTAGCGGGGCCTACAATGAGCAGTTCTTC
CAMSTSGAYNEQFF
>NA|TRBJ1-2|NA|TRBV6-5
TGTGCCAGCAGCCCTTCGGAGGGTGTCCCCTATGGCTACACCTTC
CASSPSEGVPYGYTF
>NA|TRBJ1-2|NA|TRBV6-1
TGTGCCAGCAGTGAAATAGACAAGTCTGGCTACACCTTC
CASSEIDKSGYTF
>NA|TRBJ2-7|NA|TRBV2
TGTGCCAGCAGTGAAACTGCGGCCCTAATGGGAAACTACGAGCAGTACTTC
CASSETAALMGNYEQYF
>NA|TRBJ1-1|TRBD1|TRBV4-1
TGCGCCAGCAGCCTTGGGACAGGGGACGCTTTCTTT
CASSLGTGDAFF
>NA|TRBJ2-7|NA|TRBV4-1
TGCGCCAGCAGCCAAGCGGGACTTGACTACGAGCAGTACTTC
CASSQAGLDYEQYF
>NA|TRBJ2-1|NA|TRBV5-6
TGTGCCAGCAGCCAATCAGAGGTGGGTGAGCAGTTCTTC
CASSQSEVGEQFF
>NA|TRBJ2-1|NA|TRBV13
TGTGCCAGCAGCACACCTAGCGGAGGGGGGCTCAATGAGCAGTTCTTC
CASSTPSGGGLNEQFF
>NA|TRBJ1-5|NA|TRBV7-6
TGTGCCAGCAGCTTAGCTGGGGGCCGCAATCAGCCCCAGCATTTT
CASSLAGGRNQPQHF
>NA|TRBJ1-1|NA|TRBV5-6
TGTGCCAGCAGCTCCACAGGGAAGGGGATCACTGAAGCTTTCTTT
CASSSTGKGITEAFF
>NA|TRBJ2-1|NA|TRBV9
TGTGCCAGCAGCAAAGGGATAAACCCCTACAATGAGCAGTTCTTC
CASSKGINPYNEQFF
>once|TRBJ1-2|TRBD1|TRBV9
TGTGCCAGCAGCCCCCCCGGTCAGGGGGTATATGGCTACACCTTC
CASSPPGQGVYGYTF
>once|TRBJ1-1|NA|TRBV29-1
TGCAGCGTTGAAGAGGACAGTTTGAACACTGAAGCTTTCTTT
CSVEEDSLNTEAFF
>once|TRBJ1-4|TRBD1|TRBV28
TGTGCCAGCAGTTTCCCCCGTGGGACAGGTTTTGAAAAACTGTTTTTT
CASSFPRGTGFEKLFF
>NA|TRBJ2-7|TRBD1|TRBV18
TGTGCCAGCTCACCAGGGACAGGGGCGTACGAGCAGTACTTC
CASSPGTGAYEQYF
>NA|TRBJ1-5|NA|TRBV27
TGTGCCAGCAGTTTCGGGTCGACCAATCAGCCCCAGCATTTT
CASSFGSTNQPQHF
>NA|TRBJ2-5|TRBD2|TRBV28
TGTGCCAGCAGTTTCGGGGCTAGCGGGAGTAAACAAGAGACCCAGTACTTC
CASSFGASGSKQETQYF
>NA|TRBJ2-5|TRBD2|TRBV5-6
TGTGCCAGCAGCTTTGGAGATAGCGGGAATGGTGAGACCCAGTACTTC
CASSFGDSGNGETQYF
>NA|TRBJ2-1|NA|TRBV18
TGTGCCAGCTCCCCAGGGACTCGCTACAATGAGCAGTTCTTC
CASSPGTRYNEQFF
>NA|TRBJ2-1|TRBD2|TRBV7-9
TGTGCCAGCAGCTTAGGGCTAGCGGGTCCTTTCTACAATGAGCAGTTCTTC
CASSLGLAGPFYNEQFF
>NA|TRBJ2-3|TRBD2|TRBV29-1
TGCAGCGTTCGGACTAGCGGCACAGATACGCAGTATTTT
CSVRTSGTDTQYF
>NA|TRBJ2-2|NA|TRBV27
TGTGCCAGCAGTTTTGGCGGTTACACCGGGGAGCTGTTTTTT
CASSFGGYTGELFF
>NA|TRBJ1-5|NA|TRBV21-1
TGTGCCAGCAGCAAAACGGGGAGAGGAGACAATCAGCCCCAGCATTTT
CASSKTGRGDNQPQHF
>NA|TRBJ1-1|NA|TRBV28
TGTGCCAGCAGTTTTTGGGAGTATGAAGCTTTCTTT
CASSFWEYEAFF
>NA|TRBJ1-1|NA|TRBV19
TGTGCCAGTTCAGGTGGTGTCACTGAAGCTTTCTTT
CASSGGVTEAFF
>NA|TRBJ2-5|NA|TRBV27
TGTGCCAGCAGTTTACAACAGGGGTTGAGCGGGGAGACCCAGTACTTC
CASSLQQGLSGETQYF
>NA|TRBJ2-1|TRBD2|TRBV9
TGTGCCAGCAGCGATAGCGGGAGTACCAATGAGCAGTTCTTC
CASSDSGSTNEQFF
>NA|TRBJ2-5|TRBD2|TRBV30
TGTGCCTGGAGTGTGATCGGCGGGGGGATGGAGACCCAGTACTTC
CAWSVIGGGMETQYF
>NA|TRBJ1-2|TRBD1|TRBV5-1
TGCGCCAGCAGCTGGGGGACAGGGGATGGCTACACCTTC
CASSWGTGDGYTF
>NA|TRBJ2-2|TRBD2|TRBV9
TGTGCCAGCAGCGTCCTAGCGGGAGTCGACACCGGGGAGCTGTTTTTT
CASSVLAGVDTGELFF
>NA|TRBJ2-7|NA|TRBV5-6
TGTGCCAGCAGCGTGGACGGCACGTACGAGCAGTACTTC
CASSVDGTYEQYF
>NA|TRBJ2-1|NA|TRBV30
TGTGCCTGGTCCGGGGTCAGCTCCTACAATGAGCAGTTCTTC
CAWSGVSSYNEQFF
>NA|TRBJ2-7|TRBD1|TRBV4-3
TGCGCCAGCAGCCAAGGACAGGGCTTATACCCCGAGCAGTACTTC
CASSQGQGLYPEQYF
>NA|TRBJ1-4|NA|TRBV6-6
TGTGCCAGCCAGCGGGGAGAACTGTTTTTT
CASQRGELFF